Below are 20 T cell receptor beta chains sequenced from a single sample in a study of technical replicates of blood from several donors (dated by TCRdb to about 2017). Library preparation used the immunoSEQ multiplex PCR assay. The table comes from immuneACCESS by way of TCRdb, which keeps in-frame sequences with V and J called. Part of the clones is missing from these tables; in studies checked, under half for an unresolved V gene and the rest for unknown reasons. The sample table contains 62,000 or so clones; only one count was recorded for around 84% of them. The ten largest account for over 4% of the sample. Sequenced material: PBMCs. All receptors derive from a human donor in good health. Some clones in this sample may be carry-over from other donors' samples.

V gene TRBV12-2 combines with J gene TRBJ2-1; the table's D call, TRBD1, was not checked against the DNA. TRBV12-2 represents a pseudogene. The CDR3 is 14 amino acids. In nucleotides, the CDR3 is TGTGCAAGTCGCCGCGACAGTCCTGGGAATGAGCAGTTCTTC. Translated, it gives CASRRDSPGNEQFF.

The chain is built from TRBV7-3 and TRBJ2-2, with D maybe TRBD1 (6 bases). This CDR3 contains 15 residues. Germline V gene sequence: CDR1 SGHTA, CDR2 FQGTGA. V lost 6 bases, J lost 3 bases, and 14 bases lay in between. CDR3 nucleotides: TGTGCCAGCAGAATAGACAGGACGGACACCGGGGAGCTGTTTTTT. As protein: CASRIDRTDTGELFF.

The V call is TRBV4-2, the J call TRBJ2-7, with D perhaps TRBD2 (6 bases). Between the trimmed V and J ends, which lost 4 bases and 0 bases, there was a span of 10 bases. Germline CDR1 and CDR2: LGHNA and YNFKEQ. This CDR3 spans 14 amino acids. The CDR3, as DNA: TGTGCCAGCAGCCCGGGGACTCTCTCCTACGAGCAGTACTTC. It encodes CASSPGTLSYEQYF.

The chain carries TRBV13 and TRBJ1-2; D ambiguous. V lost 5 bases, J lost 8 bases, and 15 bases lay in between. The CDR3 spans 13 residues. Germline V gene data show CDR1 as PRHDT and CDR2 as FYEKMQ (reference sequence). The CDR3 bases are TGTGCCAGCAGCCTCCTGGGCTCAGGCGGCTACACCTTC. Residues: CASSLLGSGGYTF.

This chain connects TRBV23-1 to TRBJ2-5; 9 nucleotides match TRBD1. TRBV23-1 is an open reading frame, and its role is uncertain. After removal of 3 bases from V and 0 bases from J, the junction contained 8 bases not matched to a gene. The CDR3 runs to 17 residues. The CDR3 nucleotides read TGCGCCAGCAGTCAGGGCCTCCGGGACAGGGACCAAGAGACCCAGTACTTC. As protein: CASSQGLRDRDQETQYF.

The chain couples TRBV30 to TRBJ2-5; D perhaps matches TRBD2 (5 bases). This CDR3 is built from 12 residues. Looked up from germline, CDR1 is GTSNPN and CDR2 is SVGIG (reference sequence). V was pared by 2 bases and J by 7 bases, with 11 bases between. The CDR3 DNA is TGTGCCTGGAGTAACACCGGAGGGACCCAGTACTTC. Translation: CAWSNTGGTQYF. The variable domain in full, with the rest retrieved from reference TRBV30 and TRBJ2-5, is SQTIHQWPATLVQPVGSPLSLECTVEGTSNPNLYWYRQAAGRGLQLLFYSVGIGQISSEVPQNLSASRPQDRQFILSSKKLLLSDSGFYLCAWSNTGGTQYFGPGTRLLVL.

The V gene is TRBV6-6, the J gene TRBJ2-7; TRBD1 might be the D (5 bases). CDR1 MNHNY and CDR2 SVGAGI come from the germline V gene (reference sequence). V was cut by 5 bases and J by 0 bases, with 11 bases left in between. CDR3 length: 14 amino acids. CDR3 sequence: CASSQNRYSYEQYF. As DNA, the CDR3 is TGTGCCAGCAGTCAAAACAGGTACTCCTACGAGCAGTACTTC.

The CDR3 DNA is TGTGCCAGCAGACCGGGGACAGTCATTAATTCACCCCTCCACTTT. Its protein product is CASRPGTVINSPLHF. V and J are TRBV6-5 and TRBJ1-6, with 7 bases aligning to TRBD1. CDR3 length: 15 amino acids. Germline V lookup: CDR1 MNHEY, CDR2 SVGAGI. J gave up 6 bases and V 6 bases, and 8 bases lay outside the gene matches.

The V and J genes are TRBV7-2 and TRBJ2-1, with D tentatively TRBD1 (6 bases). Germline V CDR1 and CDR2: SGHTA, FQGNSA. CDR3 length equals 11 residues. The V gene lost 5 bases and the J gene lost 12 bases, with 11 bases spanning the gap. In DNA form, the CDR3 reads TGTGCCAGCAGCCCCGACAGGCTGCAGTTCTTC. Protein: CASSPDRLQFF. The full variable domain, its missing parts supplied by reference TRBV7-2 and TRBJ2-1, is GAGVSQSPSNKVTEKGKDVELRCDPISGHTALYWYRQSLGQGLEFLIYFQGNSAPDKSGLPSDRFSAERTGGSVSTLTIQRTQQEDSAVYLCASSPDRLQFFGPGTRLTVL.

This sequence joins TRBV6-5 and TRBJ2-7; TRBD2 aligns across 7 bases. The J segment lost 3 bases and the V segment lost 7 bases, leaving 6 bases of the junction unmatched. Germline loops: CDR1 MNHEY, CDR2 SVGAGI. The CDR3 extends over 13 amino acids. CDR3 region: CASTPSGYYEQYF. Here the CDR3 DNA reads TGTGCCAGCACCCCTAGCGGATACTACGAGCAGTACTTC.

The chain links TRBV28 to TRBJ1-4, with 7 bases fitting TRBD1. Trimming at V came to 6 bases and at J to 8 bases, leaving 9 bases not matched to a gene. Germline V CDR1 and CDR2: MDHEN, SYDVKM. There are 14 residues in the CDR3. As DNA, the CDR3 is TGTGCCAGCAGCCAGGGGGTGGCTCGCGAAAAACTGTTTTTT. Amino acid sequence: CASSQGVAREKLFF. The whole variable domain, remainder taken from reference TRBV28 and TRBJ1-4, is DVKVTQSSRYLVKRTGEKVFLECVQDMDHENMFWYRQDPGLGLRLIYFSYDVKMKEKGDIPEGYSVSREKKERFSLILESASTNQTSMYLCASSQGVAREKLFFGSGTQLSVL.

The V call is TRBV5-1, the J call TRBJ1-4; TRBD1 matches 8 bases. Germline assignment: CDR1 SGHRS and CDR2 YFSETQ. V lost 3 bases to trimming and J lost 4 bases; unmatched junction nucleotides: 8. CDR3 size: 16 residues. CDR3 protein: CASSWGADRGNEKLFF. The CDR3 DNA follows: TGCGCCAGCAGCTGGGGGGCCGACAGGGGTAATGAAAAACTGTTTTTT.

V gene TRBV7-6 combines with J gene TRBJ1-2; no definite D call. The length of the CDR3 is 13 residues. Germline V gene sequence: CDR1 SGHVS, CDR2 FNYEAQ. V lost 0 bases and J lost 4, with 6 bases in between. The CDR3, as DNA: TGTGCCAGCAGCTTAGCGTCCAGCTATGGCTACACCTTC. This encodes CASSLASSYGYTF.

The chain couples TRBV19 to TRBJ1-1, with TRBD1 matching over 10 bases. V was pared by 7 bases and J by 2 bases, with 4 bases of the junction left unmatched. CDR1 is LNHDA, CDR2 SQIVND, per germline (reference sequence). The CDR3 has 14 amino acids. Written as DNA, the CDR3 is TGTGCCAGTAACAGACAGGGGGCCAACACTGAAGCTTTCTTT. Its translation: CASNRQGANTEAFF.

The rearrangement joins TRBV10-3 to TRBJ2-3; 10 bases align to TRBD2. V shed 3 bases, J shed 3 bases, and the junction held 9 bases outside the gene matches. Germline V gene data show CDR1 as ENHRY and CDR2 as SYGVKD. The CDR3 spans 17 residues. The CDR3, as DNA: TGTGCCATCAGTGAAACTAGCGGGACATCCTCAACAGATACGCAGTATTTT. Protein sequence: CAISETSGTSSTDTQYF.

The V and J genes are TRBV5-1 and TRBJ2-3, with 9 nucleotides matching TRBD2. V lost 0 bases to trimming and J lost 5 bases; unmatched junction nucleotides: 10. The CDR3 runs to 17 residues. CDR1 is SGHRS, CDR2 YFSETQ, per germline. CDR3 residues: CASSLGLAGDHGDTQYF. In DNA form, the CDR3 reads TGCGCCAGCAGCTTGGGATTAGCGGGGGACCATGGAGATACGCAGTATTTT.

The gene calls are TRBV10-3 and TRBJ1-6; D possibly corresponds to TRBD1 (6 bases). V lost 0 bases, J lost 6 bases, and 9 bases lay in between. Per the germline V gene, CDR1 is ENHRY and CDR2 is SYGVKD. The CDR3 consists of 15 residues. The CDR3 sequence: CAISESLGGNSPLHF. CDR3 bases: TGTGCCATCAGTGAGTCGTTAGGGGGTAATTCACCCCTCCACTTT.

The chain combines TRBV4-3 with TRBJ1-1; perhaps TRBD1 as D (6 bases). V dropped 1 base and J dropped 3 bases, with 15 bases sitting between them. Germline-derived CDR1 and CDR2 are LGHNA and YSLEER. The CDR3 covers 16 residues. CDR3 sequence: CASSQVKGGAYTEAFF. The CDR3 DNA reads TGCGCCAGCAGCCAAGTGAAAGGGGGGGCATACACTGAAGCTTTCTTT.

The CDR3 is CASSVVYQETQYF. The CDR3 DNA reads TGCGCCAGCAGTGTGGTCTATCAAGAGACCCAGTACTTC. V gene TRBV10-2 combines with J gene TRBJ2-5; the D is unclear. CDR1 is WSHSY, CDR2 SAAADI, per germline. V dropped 4 bases and J dropped 2 bases, with 8 bases sitting between them. The CDR3 is made up of 13 amino acids.

The chain links TRBV5-5 to TRBJ1-5; possible D gene TRBD1, 5 bases. The germline V gene has CDR1 SGHKS and CDR2 YYEKEE (reference sequence). The length of the CDR3 is 13 residues. V was clipped by 0 bases and J by 6 bases, with 7 bases between them. The CDR3 region is CASSLDRSQPQHF. DNA for the CDR3: TGTGCCAGCAGCTTGGACAGGTCTCAGCCCCAGCATTTT.